These 28 T cell receptor beta chains were sequenced from one sample in a study of OX40 agonist ivuxolimab in advanced cancers. Libraries were prepared by immunoSEQ multiplex PCR; TCRdb keeps only in-frame clonotypes and omits some of them. The sample lists about 34,000 clones; roughly 85% were seen once. Sequenced material: CD4+ or CD8+ T cells sorted from blood, taken in a trial of the OX40 agonist ivuxolimab. The receptors stem from an adult with an advanced solid tumor such as melanoma, head and neck, liver or kidney cancer.

The CDR3 sequence is CASSQQGNSNQPQHF. As DNA, the CDR3 is TGTGCCAGCAGTCAACAGGGGAATAGCAATCAGCCCCAGCATTTT. V is TRBV7-2 and J is TRBJ1-5; TRBD1 matches at 7 bases. This CDR3 has 15 amino acids. Germline trimming cut 6 bases from V and 0 bases from J; bases unmatched to any gene: 5. Per the germline V gene, CDR1 is SGHTA and CDR2 is FQGNSA.

The V and J genes are TRBV5-1 and TRBJ1-1; D might be TRBD1 (5 bases). V lost 4 bases to trimming and J lost 3 bases, with 16 bases between them. The CDR3 loop spans 15 amino acids. CDR1 and CDR2 from the germline V gene are SGHRS and YFSETQ. The CDR3 bases are TGCGCCAGCAGCCCGGGACCCGAATCGGACACTGAAGCTTTCTTT. This encodes CASSPGPESDTEAFF.

The chain joins TRBV7-8 to TRBJ1-1; D call uncertain. This CDR3 region has 13 residues. V was shortened by 4 bases and J by 3 bases, with 9 bases between the two germline ends. CDR1 and CDR2 (germline): SGHVS, FQNEAQ. DNA of the CDR3: TGTGCCAGCAGCTCTCAGCAGGACACTGAAGCTTTCTTT. This codes for CASSSQQDTEAFF. The full variable domain, in which reference TRBV7-8 and TRBJ1-1 provide the parts outside the CDR3, is GAGVSQSPRYKVAKRGQDVALRCDPISGHVSLFWYQQALGQGPEFLTYFQNEAQLDKSGLPSDRFFAERPEGSVSTLKIQRTQQEDSAVYLCASSSQQDTEAFFGQGTRLTVV.

This clone was detected a few times. V gene TRBV19 combines with J gene TRBJ2-1; D is perhaps TRBD1 (7 bases). The germline CDR1 and CDR2 sequences are LNHDA and SQIVND (reference sequence). Trimming shortened V by 6 bases and J by 9 bases, and 27 bases separated the two germline ends. The CDR3 sequence is 17 residues long. In DNA, the CDR3 is TGTGCCAGTAGCCAGGGGGTACTAGGTGTTACGGGAGTTGAGCAGTTCTTC. It is translated as CASSQGVLGVTGVEQFF.

The chain has TRBV7-2 and TRBJ1-6; D is ambiguous. The V gene's germline CDR1 is SGHTA and CDR2 FQGNSA. The CDR3 contains 15 residues. Trimming left V 5 bases short and J 0 bases short, with 8 bases between. The DNA of the CDR3 is TGTGCCAGCAGCCTTCTAGGCTCCTATAATTCACCCCTCCACTTT. Amino acids: CASSLLGSYNSPLHF.

The chain employs TRBV19 and TRBJ2-1, with D perhaps matching TRBD1 or TRBD2 (5 bases each). This CDR3 contains 14 residues. V was pared by 2 bases and J by 6 bases, with 11 bases between. CDR1 and CDR2 from the germline V gene are LNHDA and SQIVND (reference sequence). The CDR3 sequence is CASSISLGVNEQFF. CDR3 DNA sequence: TGTGCCAGTAGTATAAGCCTGGGGGTCAATGAGCAGTTCTTC.

V and J are TRBV30 and TRBJ1-1; D ambiguous. Deletions cut 2 bases from V and 11 bases from J, with 18 bases between. CDR3 length: 13 amino acids. Germline assignment: CDR1 GTSNPN and CDR2 SVGIG (reference sequence). As DNA, the CDR3 is TGTGCCTGGAGTCCGACTCGGAATTACGGGGCTTTCTTT. This encodes CAWSPTRNYGAFF.

This chain links TRBV5-5 with TRBJ2-1; 8 bases match TRBD2. V was clipped by 0 bases and J by 5 bases; unmatched bases: 1. There are 14 residues in the CDR3. Germline values: CDR1 SGHKS, CDR2 YYEKEE (reference sequence). CDR3 region: CASSLVGRDNEQFF. The DNA of the CDR3 is TGTGCCAGCAGCTTGGTCGGGAGGGACAATGAGCAGTTCTTC.

The V and J genes are TRBV29-1 and TRBJ1-3; 10 nucleotides align to TRBD1. CDR1 SQVTM and CDR2 ANQGSEA come from the germline V gene. The CDR3 totals 13 residues. Trimming cost V 6 bases and J 8 bases; bases outside gene matches: 7. The CDR3 nucleotides are TGCAGCGTCGCCGGGACAGGGGTAGACACCATATATTTT. This encodes CSVAGTGVDTIYF.

The V gene is TRBV7-2, the J gene TRBJ1-1, with unresolved D. The CDR3 is made up of 14 amino acids. CDR1 and CDR2 from the germline V gene are SGHTA and FQGNSA. The V gene lost 2 bases and the J gene lost 2 bases, with 9 bases spanning the gap. The CDR3 sequence is CASSLTAGNTEAFF. The DNA for the CDR3 is TGTGCCAGCAGCTTAACGGCGGGAAACACTGAAGCTTTCTTT. Variable domain in full (rest from reference TRBV7-2 and TRBJ1-1): GAGVSQSPSNKVTEKGKDVELRCDPISGHTALYWYRQSLGQGLEFLIYFQGNSAPDKSGLPSDRFSAERTGGSVSTLTIQRTQQEDSAVYLCASSLTAGNTEAFFGQGTRLTVV.

The chain has TRBV7-2 and TRBJ2-3, with D possibly matching TRBD1 (5 bases). This CDR3 comprises 15 residues. Trimming removed 5 bases from V and 0 bases from J, with 12 bases in between. Germline CDR1 and CDR2: SGHTA and FQGNSA. CDR3 residues: CASSPRGTSTDTQYF. Here the CDR3 DNA reads TGTGCCAGCAGCCCTAGGGGTACTAGCACAGATACGCAGTATTTT.

The chain uses TRBV5-1 and TRBJ2-2; D is perhaps TRBD1 (5 bases). V was pared by 7 bases and J by 2 bases, with 12 bases between. The length of the CDR3 is 14 residues. Germline V gives CDR1 SGHRS, CDR2 YFSETQ. The CDR3 is CASETQGNTGELFF. As DNA, the CDR3 is TGCGCCAGCGAAACCCAGGGAAACACCGGGGAGCTGTTTTTT.

Written as DNA, the CDR3 is TGTGCCAGTAGCATCGCAACTAGCGGGGTTACCGGGGAGCTGTTTTTT. This encodes CASSIATSGVTGELFF. The V and J genes are TRBV19 and TRBJ2-2; 10 bases agree with TRBD2. This CDR3 spans 16 amino acids. The V gene's germline CDR1 is LNHDA and CDR2 SQIVND (reference sequence). With 6 bases clipped from V and 5 bases from J, the junction kept 9 bases outside the gene matches.

This clone turned up a few times. In DNA form, the CDR3 reads TGTGCCAGCAGCTCCCATAGTACGGCCGGCCTAGCTGGAAACACCATATATTTT. This gives the protein CASSSHSTAGLAGNTIYF. V gene TRBV7-3 combines with J gene TRBJ1-3; no definite D call. Germline V gives CDR1 SGHTA, CDR2 FQGTGA. Trimming cost V 4 bases and J 2 bases, with 21 bases left between them. This CDR3 has 18 amino acids. Together with reference TRBV7-3 and TRBJ1-3, the CDR3 gives the full variable domain: GAGVSQTPSNKVTEKGKYVELRCDPISGHTALYWYRQSLGQGPEFLIYFQGTGAADDSGLPNDRFFAVRPEGSVSTLKIQRTERGDSAVYLCASSSHSTAGLAGNTIYFGEGSWLTVV.

The chain combines TRBV28 with TRBJ1-1, with D tentatively TRBD1 (6 bases). Germline V gene sequence: CDR1 MDHEN, CDR2 SYDVKM. The CDR3 runs 15 residues. V was clipped by 7 bases and J by 1 base, with 16 bases between them. The CDR3 nucleotides are TGTGCCAGCACCCCAGGGGACTCCACGAACACTGAAGCTTTCTTT. The encoded protein is CASTPGDSTNTEAFF.

This clone has a single count. Written as DNA, the CDR3 is TGTGCCAGCAGCTTAACTCAGGGGTCTGTTAATGGCTACACCTTC. It encodes CASSLTQGSVNGYTF. The chain combines TRBV7-6 with TRBJ1-2, with D tentatively TRBD1 (6 bases). CDR3 length: 15 amino acids. Germline CDR1 is SGHVS and CDR2 is FNYEAQ. V gave up 2 bases and J gave up 6 bases, with 16 bases separating them.

The chain combines TRBV18 with TRBJ2-2; D perhaps matches TRBD1 (6 bases). The germline CDR1 and CDR2 sequences are KGHSH and LQKENI. The V end lost 0 bases, the J end lost 4 bases, and 12 bases lay between the germline ends. This CDR3 has 16 amino acids. CDR3 amino acids: CASSPPYGQITGELFF. Written as DNA, the CDR3 is TGTGCCAGCTCACCACCCTACGGACAGATCACCGGGGAGCTGTTTTTT.

Only a few counts were recorded for this clone. The genes are TRBV7-3 and TRBJ1-1; 7 bases align to TRBD1. This CDR3 is built from 14 residues. V shed 5 bases and J 6 bases; nucleotides not matched to a gene: 9. Germline V CDR1 and CDR2: SGHTA, FQGTGA. The CDR3 region has the DNA TGTGCCAGCAGCGCGACAGGGCCTCAGGCTGAAGCTTTCTTT. Residues: CASSATGPQAEAFF.

The gene calls are TRBV7-6 and TRBJ1-4; TRBD1 matches 8 bases. Trimming took 5 bases from V and 7 from J; bases not matched to a gene: 12. Germline CDR1 and CDR2: SGHVS and FNYEAQ. The CDR3 has 16 amino acids. This CDR3 is CASSETDRGFGEKLFF. CDR3 bases: TGTGCCAGCAGCGAAACCGACAGGGGTTTTGGTGAAAAACTGTTTTTT.

The chain is built from TRBV4-3 and TRBJ1-1; unclear D gene. V was trimmed by 1 base and J by 0 bases, leaving 3 bases between them. The CDR3 is 13 amino acids. Germline V lookup: CDR1 LGHNA, CDR2 YSLEER. The CDR3 coding sequence is TGCGCCAGCAGCCAAGGGGTGAACACTGAAGCTTTCTTT. Its protein product is CASSQGVNTEAFF.

The V call is TRBV7-2, the J call TRBJ2-6, with D perhaps matching TRBD1 (5 bases). This CDR3 is 15 amino acids long. Germline CDR1 and CDR2: SGHTA and FQGNSA. V lost 4 bases, J lost 0 bases, and 7 bases lay in between. The CDR3 DNA reads TGTGCCAGCAGCTATGACAGCTCTGGGGCCAACGTCCTGACTTTC. This translates into CASSYDSSGANVLTF.

The chain is built from TRBV13 and TRBJ1-4, with D hard to call. The CDR3 is made up of 14 amino acids. Trimming removed 4 bases from V and 4 bases from J, with 10 bases in between. Looked up from germline, CDR1 is PRHDT and CDR2 is FYEKMQ (reference sequence). CDR3 protein: CASSSLGFNEKLFF. CDR3 in DNA: TGTGCCAGCAGCTCCCTTGGATTTAATGAAAAACTGTTTTTT.

This sequence joins TRBV30 and TRBJ1-1; D not resolved. Looked up from germline, CDR1 is GTSNPN and CDR2 is SVGIG (reference sequence). V was shortened by 2 bases and J by 1 base, with 5 bases between the two germline ends. The CDR3 is 12 amino acids. For the CDR3, the DNA is TGTGCCTGGAGTAAGGAGAACACTGAAGCTTTCTTT. This sequence encodes CAWSKENTEAFF. Full variable domain (rest looked up from reference TRBV30 and TRBJ1-1): SQTIHQWPATLVQPVGSPLSLECTVEGTSNPNLYWYRQAAGRGLQLLFYSVGIGQISSEVPQNLSASRPQDRQFILSSKKLLLSDSGFYLCAWSKENTEAFFGQGTRLTVV.

The V gene is TRBV6-1, the J gene TRBJ2-3; unclear D gene. Per germline, CDR1 MNHNS and CDR2 SASEGT. CDR3 size: 14 residues. The V and J ends lost 5 bases and 2 bases respectively, with 11 bases between them. CDR3 nucleotides: TGTGCCAGCAGTTTCTCGCGGTCCACAGATACGCAGTATTTT. Its translation: CASSFSRSTDTQYF.

Details on this clone: The sample contains more than one DNA sequence encoding this CDR3. The gene calls are TRBV9 and TRBJ2-5; 7 bases match TRBD2. This CDR3 is built from 14 residues. Germline lookup yields CDR1 SGDLS and CDR2 YYNGEE. After removal of 0 bases from V and 5 bases from J, the junction contained 4 bases not matched to a gene. The CDR3 region is CASSVAGREETQYF. CDR3 coding DNA: TGTGCCAGCAGCGTAGCTGGGAGGGAGGAGACCCAGTACTTC.

The chain recombines TRBV7-3 with TRBJ2-3; unclear D gene. V shed 4 bases and J shed 5 bases, with 7 bases lying between them. The CDR3 runs to 12 residues. Germline V lookup: CDR1 SGHTA, CDR2 FQGTGA. CDR3 region: CASSSNGDTQYF. The CDR3 bases are TGTGCCAGCAGCTCAAATGGAGATACGCAGTATTTT.

The chain has TRBV6-4 and TRBJ1-1; D is unclear. V lost 1 base to trimming and J lost 5 bases, with 8 bases between them. Per the germline V gene, CDR1 is MRHNA and CDR2 is SNTAGT. The CDR3 has 13 amino acids. CDR3: CASSDFPGTEAFF. For the CDR3, the DNA is TGTGCCAGCAGTGACTTCCCTGGGACTGAAGCTTTCTTT.

V usage is TRBV6-4 and J usage is TRBJ2-2; D is unresolved. The CDR3 loop spans 14 amino acids. Germline-derived CDR1 and CDR2 are MRHNA and SNTAGT. V lost 0 bases and J 1 base, leaving 3 bases between the germline ends. The CDR3 is CASSDSWNTGELFF. The DNA for the CDR3 is TGTGCCAGCAGTGACTCTTGGAACACCGGGGAGCTGTTTTTT.